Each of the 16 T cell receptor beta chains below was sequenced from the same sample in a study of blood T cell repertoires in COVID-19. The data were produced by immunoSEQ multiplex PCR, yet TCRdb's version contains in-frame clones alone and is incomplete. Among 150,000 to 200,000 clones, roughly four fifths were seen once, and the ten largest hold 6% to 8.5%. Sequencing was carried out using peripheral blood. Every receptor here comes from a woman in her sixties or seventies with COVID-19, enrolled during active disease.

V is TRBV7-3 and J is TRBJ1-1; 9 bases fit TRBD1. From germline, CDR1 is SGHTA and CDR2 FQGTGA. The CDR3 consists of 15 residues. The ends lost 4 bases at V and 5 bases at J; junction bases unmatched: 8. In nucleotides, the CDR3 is TGTGCCAGCAGCTCGCTACAGGGGGCGCGGACTGAAGCTTTCTTT. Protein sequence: CASSSLQGARTEAFF. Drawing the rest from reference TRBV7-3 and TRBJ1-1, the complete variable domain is GAGVSQTPSNKVTEKGKYVELRCDPISGHTALYWYRQSLGQGPEFLIYFQGTGAADDSGLPNDRFFAVRPEGSVSTLKIQRTERGDSAVYLCASSSLQGARTEAFFGQGTRLTVV.

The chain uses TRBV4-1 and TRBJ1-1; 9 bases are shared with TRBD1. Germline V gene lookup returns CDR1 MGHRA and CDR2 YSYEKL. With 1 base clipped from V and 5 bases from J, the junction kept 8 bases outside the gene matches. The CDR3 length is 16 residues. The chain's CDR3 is CASSQVPGQGWTEAFF. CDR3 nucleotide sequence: TGCGCCAGCAGCCAAGTCCCGGGACAGGGATGGACTGAAGCTTTCTTT.

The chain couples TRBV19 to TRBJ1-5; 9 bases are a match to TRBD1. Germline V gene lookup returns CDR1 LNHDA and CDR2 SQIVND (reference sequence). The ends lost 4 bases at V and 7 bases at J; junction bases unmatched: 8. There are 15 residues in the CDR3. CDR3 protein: CASSKGDRVIQPQHF. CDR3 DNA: TGTGCCAGTAGTAAGGGGGACAGGGTTATCCAGCCCCAGCATTTT.

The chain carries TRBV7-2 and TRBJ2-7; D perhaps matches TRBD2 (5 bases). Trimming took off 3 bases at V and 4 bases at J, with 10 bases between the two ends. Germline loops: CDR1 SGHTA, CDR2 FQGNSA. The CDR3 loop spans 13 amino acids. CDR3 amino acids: CASSFQLVYEQYF. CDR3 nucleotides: TGTGCCAGCAGCTTCCAACTAGTTTACGAGCAGTACTTC.

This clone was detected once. CDR3 sequence (DNA): TGTGCCAGCTCACCGGGCAACAATGAGCAGTTCTTC. As protein: CASSPGNNEQFF. This rearrangement joins TRBV18 to TRBJ2-1; D is uncertain. Germline V lookup: CDR1 KGHSH, CDR2 LQKENI. V was trimmed by 3 bases and J by 5 bases, leaving 5 bases between them. This CDR3 is built from 12 residues.

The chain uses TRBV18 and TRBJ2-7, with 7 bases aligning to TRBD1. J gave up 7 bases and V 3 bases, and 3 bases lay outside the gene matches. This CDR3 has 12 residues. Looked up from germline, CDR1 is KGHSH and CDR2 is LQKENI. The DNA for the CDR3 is TGTGCCAGCTCACCGCGACAGGGAGAGCAGTACTTC. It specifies CASSPRQGEQYF.

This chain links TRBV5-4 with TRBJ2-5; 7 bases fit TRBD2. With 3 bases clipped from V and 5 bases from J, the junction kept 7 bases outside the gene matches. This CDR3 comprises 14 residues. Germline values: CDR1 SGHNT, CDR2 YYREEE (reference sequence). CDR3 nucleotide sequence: TGTGCCAGCAGCTCCACGAGCGGGATGGAGACCCAGTACTTC. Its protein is CASSSTSGMETQYF.

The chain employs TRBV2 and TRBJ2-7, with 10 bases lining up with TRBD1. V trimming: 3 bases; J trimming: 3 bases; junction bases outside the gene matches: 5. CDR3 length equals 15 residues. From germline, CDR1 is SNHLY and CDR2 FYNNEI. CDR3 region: CASSDPGQGIYEQYF. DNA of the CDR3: TGTGCCAGCAGTGATCCGGGACAGGGGATCTACGAGCAGTACTTC.

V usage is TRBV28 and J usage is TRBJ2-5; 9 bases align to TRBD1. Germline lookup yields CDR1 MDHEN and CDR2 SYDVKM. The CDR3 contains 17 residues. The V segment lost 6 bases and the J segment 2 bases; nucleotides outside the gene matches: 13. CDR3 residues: CASSSPGQGSFQETQYF. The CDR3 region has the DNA TGTGCCAGCAGCTCACCGGGACAGGGAAGTTTTCAAGAGACCCAGTACTTC.

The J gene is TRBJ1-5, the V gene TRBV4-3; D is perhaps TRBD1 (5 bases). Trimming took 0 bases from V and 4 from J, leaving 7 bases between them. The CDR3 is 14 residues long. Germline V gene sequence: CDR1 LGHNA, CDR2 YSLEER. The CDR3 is CASSQDQGNQPQHF. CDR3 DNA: TGCGCCAGCAGCCAAGACCAGGGTAATCAGCCCCAGCATTTT.

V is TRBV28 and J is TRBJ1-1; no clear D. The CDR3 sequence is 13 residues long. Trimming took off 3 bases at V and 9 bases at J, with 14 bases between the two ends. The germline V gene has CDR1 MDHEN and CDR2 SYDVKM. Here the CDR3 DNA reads TGTGCCAGCAGTTTTTTCCCCGTCCCTCAAGCTTTCTTT. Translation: CASSFFPVPQAFF.

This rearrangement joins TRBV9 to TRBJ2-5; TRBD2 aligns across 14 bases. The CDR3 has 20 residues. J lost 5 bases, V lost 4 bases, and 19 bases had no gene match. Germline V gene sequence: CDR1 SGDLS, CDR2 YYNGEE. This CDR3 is CASSPRIPGTSGRGRETQYF. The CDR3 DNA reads TGTGCCAGCAGCCCCCGAATCCCGGGGACTAGCGGGAGAGGAAGGGAGACCCAGTACTTC.

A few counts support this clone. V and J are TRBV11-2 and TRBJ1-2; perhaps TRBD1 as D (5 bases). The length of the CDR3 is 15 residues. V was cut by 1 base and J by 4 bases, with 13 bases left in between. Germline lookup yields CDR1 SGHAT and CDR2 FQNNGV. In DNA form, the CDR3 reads TGTGCCAGCAGCTTAGGCTTGGGGCCTTTCTATGGCTACACCTTC. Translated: CASSLGLGPFYGYTF.

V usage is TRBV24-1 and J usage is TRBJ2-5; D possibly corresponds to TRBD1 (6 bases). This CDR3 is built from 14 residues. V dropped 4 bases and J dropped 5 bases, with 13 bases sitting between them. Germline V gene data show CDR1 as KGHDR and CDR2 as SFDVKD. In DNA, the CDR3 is TGTGCCACCAGTGAGCAGGGGAAGGGGGAGACCCAGTACTTC. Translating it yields CATSEQGKGETQYF.

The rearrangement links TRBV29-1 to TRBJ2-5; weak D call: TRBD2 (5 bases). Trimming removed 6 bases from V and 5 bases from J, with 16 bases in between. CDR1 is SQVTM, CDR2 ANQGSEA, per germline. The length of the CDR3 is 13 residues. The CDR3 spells CSVKTGRAETQYF. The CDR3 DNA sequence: TGCAGCGTCAAGACGGGGAGAGCGGAGACCCAGTACTTC.

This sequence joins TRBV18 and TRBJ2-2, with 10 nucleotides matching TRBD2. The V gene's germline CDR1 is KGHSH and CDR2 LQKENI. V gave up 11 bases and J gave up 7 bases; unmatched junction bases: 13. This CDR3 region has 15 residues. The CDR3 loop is CAGGRTSGLNGELFF. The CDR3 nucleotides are TGTGCCGGAGGACGGACTAGCGGCTTAAACGGGGAGCTGTTTTTT.